The 25 T cell receptor beta chains below come from one sample, sequenced in a study of T cell responses to AZD1222 COVID-19 vaccine. TCRdb's copy holds only in-frame clones and misses some; the assay was immunoSEQ multiplex PCR. Altogether about 130,000 clones are present, around 90% being singletons, with the ten largest covering under 6%. The source was peripheral blood, collected 28 days after the second AZD1222 dose. The origin of the receptors is an adult who received the AZD1222 COVID-19 vaccine.

The rearrangement links TRBV28 to TRBJ2-5; TRBD1 is a possible D gene (6 bases). Germline V gene sequence: CDR1 MDHEN, CDR2 SYDVKM. The CDR3 extends over 16 amino acids. Trimming took off 6 bases at V and 4 bases at J, with 21 bases between the two ends. The CDR3 DNA reads as TGTGCCAGCAGGGGGGCCACGGGGCCTCGGTCAGAGACCCAGTACTTC. As protein: CASRGATGPRSETQYF. The complete variable domain, with remaining parts taken from reference TRBV28 and TRBJ2-5, reads DVKVTQSSRYLVKRTGEKVFLECVQDMDHENMFWYRQDPGLGLRLIYFSYDVKMKEKGDIPEGYSVSREKKERFSLILESASTNQTSMYLCASRGATGPRSETQYFGPGTRLLVL.

This rearrangement joins TRBV29-1 to TRBJ1-1, with 7 bases that match TRBD1. V was pared by 5 bases and J by 6 bases, with 9 bases of the junction left unmatched. Germline V gene data show CDR1 as SQVTM and CDR2 as ANQGSEA. The CDR3 loop spans 13 amino acids. The CDR3 here is CSVLRTGGSEAFF. Written as DNA, the CDR3 is TGCAGCGTTCTTCGGACAGGAGGGTCTGAAGCTTTCTTT.

V usage is TRBV5-1 and J usage is TRBJ2-7, with D tentatively TRBD1 (5 bases). V was trimmed by 0 bases and J by 4 bases, leaving 11 bases between them. The CDR3 contains 14 residues. Germline values: CDR1 SGHRS, CDR2 YFSETQ. DNA for the CDR3: TGCGCCAGCAGCTTGGCGCAACGGACATACGAGCAGTACTTC. This translates into CASSLAQRTYEQYF.

The chain combines TRBV19 with TRBJ2-7, with 10 bases fitting TRBD1. Germline loops: CDR1 LNHDA, CDR2 SQIVND (reference sequence). This CDR3 comprises 15 residues. The J segment lost 3 bases and the V segment lost 8 bases, leaving 10 bases of the junction unmatched. The DNA for the CDR3 is TGTGCCAGTTCGGCCGGGACAGGGGCGTTCTACGAGCAGTACTTC. Its protein product is CASSAGTGAFYEQYF.

This clone was recorded a few times. The chain has TRBV7-2 and TRBJ2-1; D is possibly TRBD1 (6 bases). The CDR3 sequence is 15 residues long. V was trimmed by 5 bases and J by 4 bases, leaving 15 bases between them. Germline V CDR1 and CDR2: SGHTA, FQGNSA. CDR3 region: CASSPQGLGYNEQFF. In DNA, the CDR3 is TGTGCCAGCAGCCCACAGGGATTGGGGTACAATGAGCAGTTCTTC.

The chain combines TRBV2 with TRBJ2-2; D remains ambiguous. CDR3 size: 16 residues. CDR1 and CDR2 from the germline V gene are SNHLY and FYNNEI. V lost 3 bases, J lost 1 base, and 12 bases lay in between. The DNA of the CDR3 is TGTGCCAGCAGTGAGGAACAGCTCTTGAACACCGGGGAGCTGTTTTTT. Encoded protein: CASSEEQLLNTGELFF.

This chain connects TRBV2 to TRBJ2-7, with 9 bases that match TRBD1. Trimming removed 8 bases from V and 3 bases from J; junction bases left unmatched: 11. This CDR3 contains 15 residues. Germline CDR1 reads SNHLY; CDR2 reads FYNNEI. CDR3 sequence: CASSIGGTGNYEQYF. For the CDR3, the DNA is TGTGCCAGCTCCATCGGGGGGACAGGGAACTACGAGCAGTACTTC.

In the case of this clone: Germline and junction disagree at one end, which may indicate a read error. The V call is TRBV6-5, the J call TRBJ2-1; 11 bases line up with TRBD2. CDR1 is MNHEY, CDR2 SVGAGI, per germline. The length of the CDR3 is 14 residues. This CDR3 reads CASSWIAGGLDWLF. The CDR3 DNA is TGTGCCAGCAGTTGGATAGCGGGGGGGCTCGATTGGCTCTTC.

The rearrangement uses TRBV3-1 (or the pseudogene TRBV3-2) and TRBJ1-1; TRBD1 agrees at 9 bases. The junction had 7 bases not matched to a gene; V was cut back by 0 bases and J by 8 bases. The CDR3 runs 15 residues. Germline lookup yields CDR1 LGHDT and CDR2 YNNKEL (reference sequence). In nucleotides, the CDR3 is TGTGCCAGCAGCCAAGATACGACAGGGGGTAGGGAAGCTTTCTTT. Protein product: CASSQDTTGGREAFF.

The chain links TRBV30 to TRBJ1-4; possibly TRBD1 for D (6 bases). Germline values: CDR1 GTSNPN, CDR2 SVGIG (reference sequence). V lost 0 bases to trimming and J lost 6 bases, with 11 bases between them. The CDR3 is 14 amino acids. The CDR3 DNA follows: TGTGCCTGGAGTGTAGGGGGGACGGATGAAAAACTGTTTTTT. Translation gives CAWSVGGTDEKLFF.

The chain links TRBV5-4 to TRBJ2-6; D is perhaps TRBD1 (5 bases). The CDR3 has 15 amino acids. Germline V gene lookup returns CDR1 SGHNT and CDR2 YYREEE (reference sequence). Trimming cost V 3 bases and J 2 bases, with 9 bases left between them. CDR3 nucleotides: TGTGCCAGCAGCTACCCAGGGACTGGGGCCAACGTCCTGACTTTC. Translated, it gives CASSYPGTGANVLTF.

The rearrangement links TRBV5-1 to TRBJ2-7; D may be TRBD1 (5 bases). Germline values: CDR1 SGHRS, CDR2 YFSETQ. This CDR3 region has 15 residues. Trimming pared 2 bases from V and 2 bases from J, leaving 14 bases between. As DNA, the CDR3 is TGCGCCAGCAGCTTTAAAGGGGTGAGCCCCTACGAGCAGTACTTC. Translation gives CASSFKGVSPYEQYF.

The V gene is TRBV3-1 (or the pseudogene TRBV3-2), the J gene TRBJ1-1; tentatively, D is TRBD1 (5 bases). V lost 1 base, J lost 6 bases, and 6 bases lay in between. Germline V gene data show CDR1 as LGHDT and CDR2 as YNNKEL (reference sequence). There are 12 residues in the CDR3. CDR3 region: CASSQAGAEAFF. DNA for the CDR3: TGTGCCAGCAGCCAAGCGGGGGCTGAAGCTTTCTTT.

This clone turned up a few times. The chain is built from TRBV30 and TRBJ2-2; the match to TRBD2 covers 8 bases. Germline trimming cut 3 bases from V and 6 bases from J; bases unmatched to any gene: 12. CDR3 length equals 16 residues. Germline V gene lookup returns CDR1 GTSNPN and CDR2 SVGIG (reference sequence). The DNA of the CDR3 is TGTGCCTGGAGCGCCAGACTAGCGCTCCGTCCCGGGGAGCTGTTTTTT. This gives the protein CAWSARLALRPGELFF.

The genes are TRBV18 and TRBJ2-5, with 7 bases identical to TRBD1. The CDR3 contains 15 residues. The J segment lost 2 bases and the V segment lost 4 bases, leaving 7 bases of the junction unmatched. Germline V gives CDR1 KGHSH, CDR2 LQKENI. The CDR3 spells CASSQSDRLQETQYF. The CDR3 DNA is TGTGCCAGCTCACAGTCGGACAGGCTTCAAGAGACCCAGTACTTC.

The V gene is TRBV3-1 (or the pseudogene TRBV3-2), the J gene TRBJ2-5; D gene unclear. The CDR3 runs to 12 residues. Looked up from germline, CDR1 is LGHDT and CDR2 is YNNKEL (reference sequence). V was trimmed by 2 bases and J by 4 bases, leaving 5 bases between them. CDR3 sequence reads: CASSQSLETQYF. CDR3 sequence (DNA): TGTGCCAGCAGCCAAAGTTTAGAGACCCAGTACTTC.

This clone was counted between two and nine times. The chain couples TRBV7-8 to TRBJ1-1; weak D call: TRBD1 (5 bases). Germline values: CDR1 SGHVS, CDR2 FQNEAQ. Between the trimmed V and J ends, which lost 2 bases and 1 base, there was a span of 11 bases. This CDR3 has 15 residues. The CDR3 bases are TGTGCCAGCAGCTTACGGGGGATCGGGAACACTGAAGCTTTCTTT. It codes for CASSLRGIGNTEAFF. Combining the CDR3 with reference TRBV7-8 and TRBJ1-1 gives the whole variable domain GAGVSQSPRYKVAKRGQDVALRCDPISGHVSLFWYQQALGQGPEFLTYFQNEAQLDKSGLPSDRFFAERPEGSVSTLKIQRTQQEDSAVYLCASSLRGIGNTEAFFGQGTRLTVV.

This clone was detected only a few times. The chain uses TRBV6-5 and TRBJ2-2, with D perhaps TRBD1 (6 bases). Deletions cut 8 bases from V and 6 bases from J, with 16 bases between. The germline V gene has CDR1 MNHEY and CDR2 SVGAGI. CDR3 size: 14 residues. Here the CDR3 reads CASGRDIDAGELFF. Written as DNA, the CDR3 is TGTGCCAGCGGACGGGACATCGATGCCGGGGAGCTGTTTTTT.

V gene TRBV19 combines with J gene TRBJ2-1, with TRBD2 matching over 9 bases. CDR1 is LNHDA, CDR2 SQIVND, per germline (reference sequence). V shed 6 bases, J shed 15 bases, and the junction held 9 bases outside the gene matches. The CDR3 is 12 amino acids. The CDR3 region is CASSPEGLALFF. The CDR3 nucleotides read TGTGCCAGTAGCCCGGAGGGACTAGCTCTGTTCTTC.

The chain uses TRBV28 and TRBJ2-5; 10 bases line up with TRBD2. With V trimmed by 8 bases and J by 5 bases, 8 bases remained unmatched. Germline CDR1 MDHEN, CDR2 SYDVKM. The CDR3 consists of 14 residues. In nucleotides, the CDR3 is TGTGCCAGCCGAGCGGGAGGGCCGTGGGAGACCCAGTACTTC. Residues: CASRAGGPWETQYF.

The chain is built from TRBV5-1 and TRBJ1-6; perhaps TRBD1 as D (5 bases). Germline V CDR1 and CDR2: SGHRS, YFSETQ. V was shortened by 3 bases and J by 5 bases, with 9 bases between the two germline ends. The CDR3 length is 14 residues. CDR3 loop: CASSSQGDNSPLHF. CDR3 nucleotides: TGCGCCAGCAGCTCCCAGGGAGATAATTCACCCCTCCACTTT.

The rearrangement links TRBV6-5 to TRBJ1-2; D remains ambiguous. The length of the CDR3 is 15 residues. CDR1 and CDR2 (germline): MNHEY, SVGAGI. V was trimmed by 4 bases and J by 2 bases, leaving 14 bases between them. The CDR3 loop reads CASSLGPPHNYGYTF. In nucleotides, the CDR3 is TGTGCCAGCAGTTTGGGTCCGCCACACAACTATGGCTACACCTTC.

The chain recombines TRBV30 with TRBJ2-5, with a possible D match to TRBD2 (6 bases). Germline CDR1 is GTSNPN and CDR2 is SVGIG (reference sequence). The V end was cut by 5 bases, the J end by 5 bases, with 15 bases between. CDR3 length: 13 amino acids. In DNA form, the CDR3 reads TGTGCCTGGGGGGGACTCCAACCGGAGACCCAGTACTTC. Protein sequence: CAWGGLQPETQYF.

The rearrangement uses TRBV10-2 and TRBJ1-1; D is undetermined. V was trimmed by 4 bases and J by 7 bases, leaving 7 bases between them. The germline gives CDR1 WSHSY, CDR2 SAAADI. This CDR3 comprises 11 residues. CDR3 DNA sequence: TGCGCCAGCAGTGGAAGACTTGAAGCTTTCTTT. It translates to CASSGRLEAFF.

There are a few counts of this clone. The CDR3 reads CASSFRPGGQETQYF. In nucleotides, the CDR3 is TGTGCCAGCAGCTTTCGCCCAGGAGGTCAAGAGACCCAGTACTTC. The chain employs TRBV5-4 and TRBJ2-5; possibly TRBD2 for D (5 bases). This CDR3 has 15 amino acids. Germline loops: CDR1 SGHNT, CDR2 YYREEE (reference sequence). The ends were cut back, 2 bases at V and 2 bases at J, with 13 bases in the middle.